This T cell receptor (beta chain) was obtained from a study of T cell changes during pregnancy in multiple sclerosis (dated by TCRdb to the late 2010s). A note on the overall study: Changes in the T cell repertoire over the course of pregnancy were examined in this study in women with multiple sclerosis.

Note on this clone: The antigen it recognizes is unknown. No base quality values were provided; no much bigger clone lies one nucleotide off.

Libraries were made using the immunoSEQ multiplex PCR assay. The source is immuneACCESS, and TCRdb retained only in-frame sequences with V and J called. Part of the clones is not carried over; for the studies checked, unresolved V genes explain less than half of this, and the remainder is unexplained. The sample includes roughly 110,000 clones, with about 90% observed a single time. Roughly 0.78% of the sample is taken by the ten largest. The germline V gene (reference sequence) specifies GTSNPN as CDR1 and SVGIG as CDR2. The CDR3 numbers 13 residues from cysteine through phenylalanine. Only CDR3 DNA is held: 39 bases, read in frame from base 1. At the junction V is shortened by 7 bases and J by 6 bases; bases outside the gene matches: 11.

Here the chain combines TRBV30 and TRBJ1-2, with TRBD1 identical over 7 junction bases. The sample in question was peripheral blood, obtained in the third trimester of pregnancy. The origin of this receptor is a female donor in good health, enrolled as a control in a pregnancy study. The nucleotide sequence reads TGTGCCTTTAGTCCGACAGGGAGGCATGGCTACACCTTC. This is translated as CAFSPTGRHGYTF.